These 24 T cell receptor beta chains originate from one sample sequenced in a study of cytomegalovirus exposure and HLA in healthy donors. Clones were sequenced by immunoSEQ multiplex PCR, and TCRdb holds only the in-frame ones, with some missing. Among just under 150,000 clones listed, roughly 87% were seen once. The specimen sequenced was PBMCs. These receptors all stem from a man between 18 and 29 years old in good health and CMV-seropositive.

V and J are TRBV5-1 and TRBJ2-6; 7 nucleotides align to TRBD1. Germline CDR1 is SGHRS and CDR2 is YFSETQ. Trimming cost V 4 bases and J 4 bases; bases outside gene matches: 5. This CDR3 is 15 amino acids long. The CDR3 DNA follows: TGCGCCAGCAGCGAACAGGGGCCCGGGGCCAACGTCCTGACTTTC. Residues: CASSEQGPGANVLTF.

This rearrangement joins TRBV5-6 to TRBJ2-7, with TRBD1 matching 9 bases. The CDR3 runs to 16 residues. Per germline, CDR1 SGHDT and CDR2 YYEEEE. V was pared by 0 bases and J by 1 base, with 5 bases of the junction left unmatched. The CDR3 DNA reads TGTGCCAGCAGCTTGGAATACGACAGGGGGTCCTACGAGCAGTACTTC. Protein: CASSLEYDRGSYEQYF.

As concerns this clone: Other DNA sequences within the sample encode an identical CDR3. V usage is TRBV5-1 and J usage is TRBJ1-1; D is perhaps TRBD1 (6 bases). The V end was cut by 4 bases, the J end by 8 bases, with 12 bases between. This CDR3 comprises 12 residues. Germline CDR1 is SGHRS and CDR2 is YFSETQ. DNA for the CDR3: TGCGCCAGCAGCCCGGAGACAGGAGAAGCTTTCTTT. Protein product: CASSPETGEAFF.

The CDR3 region is CASSSTRVTEAFF. The CDR3 DNA follows: TGTGCCAGCAGCTCCACCCGGGTCACTGAAGCTTTCTTT. The chain joins TRBV7-2 to TRBJ1-1; D is unclear. This CDR3 has 13 residues. Germline CDR1 is SGHTA and CDR2 is FQGNSA. V was cut by 4 bases and J by 4 bases, with 10 bases left in between. Full variable domain (outside the CDR3, taken from reference TRBV7-2 and TRBJ1-1): GAGVSQSPSNKVTEKGKDVELRCDPISGHTALYWYRQSLGQGLEFLIYFQGNSAPDKSGLPSDRFSAERTGGSVSTLTIQRTQQEDSAVYLCASSSTRVTEAFFGQGTRLTVV.

The rearrangement joins TRBV30 to TRBJ2-3, with TRBD2 matching 8 bases. The V gene's germline CDR1 is GTSNPN and CDR2 SVGIG (reference sequence). This CDR3 comprises 13 residues. Unmatched junction bases numbered 2, after V lost 0 bases and J lost 6 bases. CDR3 bases: TGTGCCTGGAGTGTACCGGGAGGGGATACGCAGTATTTT. The encoded protein is CAWSVPGGDTQYF.

The rearrangement links TRBV2 to TRBJ2-1, with a possible D match to TRBD2 (5 bases). V was clipped by 5 bases and J by 7 bases, with 6 bases between them. CDR1 SNHLY and CDR2 FYNNEI come from the germline V gene. The CDR3 is 11 residues long. Here the CDR3 DNA reads TGTGCCAGCAGTCCGGGGAATGAGCAGTTCTTC. This sequence encodes CASSPGNEQFF.

The chain joins TRBV6-5 to TRBJ1-4; D gene uncertain. This CDR3 is 15 amino acids long. The V end lost 6 bases, the J end lost 1 base, and 12 bases lay between the germline ends. CDR1 and CDR2 (germline): MNHEY, SVGAGI. CDR3 nucleotide sequence: TGTGCCAGCAGCCAGACCGCGGGAACTAATGAAAAACTGTTTTTT. It translates to CASSQTAGTNEKLFF.

The rearrangement joins TRBV19 to TRBJ2-7, with 10 bases lining up with TRBD1. Unmatched junction bases numbered 5, after V lost 6 bases and J lost 3 bases. This CDR3 is built from 14 residues. CDR1 is LNHDA, CDR2 SQIVND, per germline (reference sequence). The CDR3 DNA sequence: TGTGCCAGTAGCCTAGGGACAGGGGTCTACGAGCAGTACTTC. Protein: CASSLGTGVYEQYF.

The CDR3 loop reads CASSPGGGAKNIQYF. The CDR3, as DNA: TGTGCCAGCAGCCCGGGGGGGGGAGCCAAAAACATTCAGTACTTC. The gene calls are TRBV11-2 and TRBJ2-4; TRBD2 aligns across 8 bases. V trimming: 5 bases; J trimming: 0 bases; junction bases outside the gene matches: 3. CDR1 and CDR2 (germline): SGHAT, FQNNGV. This CDR3 spans 15 amino acids.

This chain connects TRBV29-1 to TRBJ1-1, with D unresolved. Trimming removed 4 bases from V and 0 bases from J, with 12 bases in between. This CDR3 is built from 14 residues. The germline gives CDR1 SQVTM, CDR2 ANQGSEA. The DNA for the CDR3 is TGCAGCGTTGTAGCGGAGAACATGAACACTGAAGCTTTCTTT. It codes for CSVVAENMNTEAFF.

Ten or more counts support this clone. The V call is TRBV4-1, the J call TRBJ2-2; D gene uncertain. The CDR3 is 17 amino acids. V lost 1 base to trimming and J lost 1 base, with 13 bases between them. The germline CDR1 and CDR2 sequences are MGHRA and YSYEKL. The CDR3 is CASSQVLFRRNTGELFF. The CDR3, as DNA: TGCGCCAGCAGCCAAGTATTGTTTAGGAGGAACACCGGGGAGCTGTTTTTT.

The chain uses TRBV18 and TRBJ2-5; D perhaps matches TRBD2 (5 bases). The V end lost 6 bases, the J end lost 0 bases, and 8 bases lay between the germline ends. This CDR3 region has 13 residues. Germline V gene sequence: CDR1 KGHSH, CDR2 LQKENI. The CDR3: CASSPGNQETQYF. The CDR3 coding sequence is TGTGCCAGCTCCCCGGGAAACCAAGAGACCCAGTACTTC. The variable domain in full, completed from reference TRBV18 and TRBJ2-5, reads NAGVMQNPRHLVRRRGQEARLRCSPMKGHSHVYWYRQLPEEGLKFMVYLQKENIIDESGMPKERFSAEFPKEGPSILRIQQVVRGDSAAYFCASSPGNQETQYFGPGTRLLVL.

There are a few counts of this clone. This sequence joins TRBV15 and TRBJ1-4, with D uncertain. With 5 bases removed from V and 4 bases from J, the gap between germline ends came to 14 bases. Germline loops: CDR1 LNHNV, CDR2 YYDKDF (reference sequence). This CDR3 is built from 15 residues. The CDR3 coding sequence is TGTGCCACCAGCCCCCGCGGCGGTTATAATGAAAAACTGTTTTTT. As protein: CATSPRGGYNEKLFF.

The rearrangement links TRBV10-2 to TRBJ2-5, with TRBD1 as a possible D gene (5 bases). Germline CDR1 reads WSHSY; CDR2 reads SAAADI. There are 13 residues in the CDR3. V lost 4 bases, J lost 4 bases, and 10 bases lay in between. Written as DNA, the CDR3 is TGCGCCAGCAGTGGAACAGGCGGAGAGACCCAGTACTTC. Protein: CASSGTGGETQYF.

The chain joins TRBV5-4 to TRBJ2-7, with TRBD1 matching over 7 bases. The V and J ends lost 4 bases and 5 bases, in that order; junction bases with no gene match: 6. CDR1 is SGHNT and CDR2 is YYREEE in the germline V gene (reference sequence). This CDR3 comprises 13 residues. CDR3 bases: TGTGCCAGCAGCGACAGGGTTCCAAACGAGCAGTACTTC. It is translated as CASSDRVPNEQYF.

The V and J genes are TRBV6-1 and TRBJ2-1, with D maybe TRBD2 (7 bases). The CDR3 totals 17 residues. The ends were cut back, 2 bases at V and 3 bases at J, with 17 bases in the middle. In germline, CDR1 is MNHNS, CDR2 SASEGT. As DNA, the CDR3 is TGTGCCAGCAGTGAAATTAATTCGGGGGGCCTCTACAATGAGCAGTTCTTC. It codes for CASSEINSGGLYNEQFF.

This clone has only one observation. This sequence joins TRBV27 and TRBJ2-5; 9 bases line up with TRBD1. Per the germline V gene, CDR1 is MNHEY and CDR2 is SMNVEV (reference sequence). V shed 5 bases and J 5 bases; nucleotides not matched to a gene: 6. The CDR3 length is 14 residues. The CDR3 DNA reads as TGTGCCAGCAGTACTTGGACAGGGGCCGAGACCCAGTACTTC. Protein: CASSTWTGAETQYF.

This clone was seen a handful of times. V usage is TRBV30 and J usage is TRBJ1-5; D not resolved. Trimming stripped 0 bases from V and 7 bases from J, with 10 bases between. Germline V gene sequence: CDR1 GTSNPN, CDR2 SVGIG (reference sequence). The CDR3 has 13 amino acids. This CDR3 reads CAWSVAGNQPQHF. The CDR3 nucleotides are TGTGCCTGGAGTGTAGCGGGGAACCAGCCCCAGCATTTT.

This clone was detected only a few times. The V gene is TRBV6-1, the J gene TRBJ1-5; tentative D call: TRBD1 (5 bases). The CDR3 is 15 amino acids. Germline V gene sequence: CDR1 MNHNS, CDR2 SASEGT. Between the trimmed V and J ends, which lost 6 bases and 0 bases, there was a span of 12 bases. This CDR3 is CASSLLDTSNQPQHF. In DNA form, the CDR3 reads TGTGCCAGCAGCCTCCTGGACACTAGCAATCAGCCCCAGCATTTT.

The chain combines TRBV30 with TRBJ1-5, with D maybe TRBD1 (5 bases). The V and J ends lost 3 bases and 4 bases respectively, with 13 bases between them. The CDR3 contains 14 residues. Per germline, CDR1 GTSNPN and CDR2 SVGIG (reference sequence). The CDR3 coding sequence is TGTGCCTGGAGCACCCGCGGGGGGAATCAGCCCCAGCATTTT. Protein: CAWSTRGGNQPQHF.

The J gene is TRBJ2-7, the V gene TRBV5-1; TRBD1 agrees at 7 bases. Germline CDR1 and CDR2: SGHRS and YFSETQ. The CDR3 is 12 residues long. V was clipped by 4 bases and J by 4 bases; unmatched bases: 2. This CDR3 is CASSPDRYEQYF. For the CDR3, the DNA is TGCGCCAGCAGCCCGGACAGGTACGAGCAGTACTTC. Full variable domain (remainder filled in from reference TRBV5-1 and TRBJ2-7): KAGVTQTPRYLIKTRGQQVTLSCSPISGHRSVSWYQQTPGQGLQFLFEYFSETQRNKGNFPGRFSGRQFSNSRSEMNVSTLELGDSALYLCASSPDRYEQYFGPGTRLTVT.

CDR3 bases: TGTGCCAGCAGTGAAACCGGGACAGGGGGTTACGAGCAGTACTTC. Protein: CASSETGTGGYEQYF. The chain combines TRBV6-1 with TRBJ2-7, with 11 bases matching TRBD1. V gave up 2 bases and J gave up 4 bases; unmatched junction bases: 4. This CDR3 spans 15 amino acids. Per the germline V gene, CDR1 is MNHNS and CDR2 is SASEGT.

The CDR3 region is CASSPLGREAKGTEAFF. The CDR3 DNA is TGCGCCAGCAGCCCCTTGGGCAGGGAGGCTAAAGGCACTGAAGCTTTCTTT. This chain joins TRBV5-1 and TRBJ1-1; TRBD1 is a possible D gene (5 bases). The CDR3 extends over 17 amino acids. The V gene's germline CDR1 is SGHRS and CDR2 YFSETQ. Deletions cut 4 bases from V and 4 bases from J, with 23 bases between.

The rearrangement joins TRBV19 to TRBJ2-1; 9 nucleotides agree with TRBD2. Trimming took 6 bases from V and 4 from J; bases not matched to a gene: 13. CDR3 size: 17 residues. Germline-derived CDR1 and CDR2 are LNHDA and SQIVND (reference sequence). In DNA form, the CDR3 reads TGTGCCAGTAGCACTGAGACTAGCGGCCCCGAATACAATGAGCAGTTCTTC. Its protein is CASSTETSGPEYNEQFF.